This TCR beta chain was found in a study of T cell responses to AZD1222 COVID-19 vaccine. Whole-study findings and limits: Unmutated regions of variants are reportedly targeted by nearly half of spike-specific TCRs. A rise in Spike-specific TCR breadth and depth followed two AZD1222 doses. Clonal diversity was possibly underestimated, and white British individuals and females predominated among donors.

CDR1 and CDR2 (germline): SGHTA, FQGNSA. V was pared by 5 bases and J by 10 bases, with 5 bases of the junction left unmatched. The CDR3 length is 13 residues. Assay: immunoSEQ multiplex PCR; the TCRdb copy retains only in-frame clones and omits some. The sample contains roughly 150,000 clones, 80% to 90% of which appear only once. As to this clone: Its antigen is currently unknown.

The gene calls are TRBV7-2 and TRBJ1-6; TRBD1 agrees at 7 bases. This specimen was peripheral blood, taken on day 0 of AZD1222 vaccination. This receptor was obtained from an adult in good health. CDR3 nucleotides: TGTGCCAGCAGCGGACAGGTGTTGTCACCCCTCCACTTT. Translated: CASSGQVLSPLHF.